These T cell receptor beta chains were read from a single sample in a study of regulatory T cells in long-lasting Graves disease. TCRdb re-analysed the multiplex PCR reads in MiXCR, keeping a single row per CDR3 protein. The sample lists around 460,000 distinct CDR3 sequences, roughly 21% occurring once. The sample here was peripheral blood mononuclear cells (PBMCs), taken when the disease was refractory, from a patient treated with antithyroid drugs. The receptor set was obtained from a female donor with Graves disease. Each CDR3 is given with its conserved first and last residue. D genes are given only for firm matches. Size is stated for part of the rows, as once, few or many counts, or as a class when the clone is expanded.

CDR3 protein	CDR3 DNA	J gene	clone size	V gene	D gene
CASSQVLAGGILETQYF	TGTGCCAGCAGCCAAGTGCTAGCGGGAGGCATTTTGGAGACCCAGTACTTC	TRBJ2-5	few	TRBV3-1	TRBD2
CASSLSPGQGGYEQYF	TGTGCCAGCAGTTTATCTCCGGGACAGGGCGGCTACGAGCAGTACTTC	TRBJ2-7	many	TRBV28	TRBD1
CASSIFANEKLFF	TGTGCCAGCAGCATATTTGCTAATGAAAAACTGTTTTTT	TRBJ1-4	-	TRBV6-2/TRBV6-3	-
CASSPWTGGNQPQHF	TGTGCCAGCAGTCCCTGGACAGGGGGCAATCAGCCCCAGCATTTT	TRBJ1-5	many	TRBV12-3/TRBV12-4	TRBD1
CASSPETADDNEKLFF	TGTGCCAGCAGCCCGGAGACGGCAGATGATAATGAAAAACTGTTTTTT	TRBJ1-4	many	TRBV7-9	-
CASREQGLLNSPLHF	TGTGCCAGCAGGGAACAGGGTCTTCTCAATTCACCCCTCCACTTT	TRBJ1-6	-	TRBV6-1	-
CASSPTPGSTGYTEAFF	TGTGCCAGCAGTCCCACCCCTGGCTCAACCGGGTACACTGAAGCTTTCTTT	TRBJ1-1	many	TRBV28	-
CASSPEGGRTTNEKLFF	TGTGCCAGCAGCCCAGAGGGGGGCCGTACAACTAATGAAAAACTGTTTTTT	TRBJ1-4	-	TRBV7-2	-
CASSPDYNTEAFF	TGTGCCAGCAGCCCCGACTACAACACTGAAGCTTTCTTT	TRBJ1-1	many	TRBV6-1	-
CASRPSGGLYEQYF	TGTGCCAGCAGACCTAGCGGGGGATTGTACGAGCAGTACTTC	TRBJ2-7	many	TRBV28	TRBD2
CASSQEPTGEDEQFF	TGTGCCAGCAGCCAGGAACCGACAGGGGAGGATGAGCAGTTCTTC	TRBJ2-1	-	TRBV14	TRBD1
CASGPGPMNTEAFF	TGTGCTAGTGGTCCGGGCCCCATGAACACTGAAGCTTTCTTT	TRBJ1-1	many	TRBV12-5	-
CATPDGVYGYTF	TGTGCCACCCCTGATGGGGTCTATGGCTACACCTTC	TRBJ1-2	many	TRBV28	-
CSARTPGGMSYGYTF	TGCAGTGCTAGGACCCCGGGGGGGATGAGTTATGGCTACACCTTC	TRBJ1-2	many	TRBV20-1	-
CASRAPGGQETQYF	TGTGCCAGCAGGGCCCCAGGCGGCCAAGAGACCCAGTACTTC	TRBJ2-5	many	TRBV27	-
CASSLEGRTGLNTEAFF	TGTGCCAGCAGCTTAGAGGGTCGGACAGGGTTGAACACTGAAGCTTTCTTT	TRBJ1-1	-	TRBV7-3	TRBD1
CASSLWKTEAFF	TGTGCCAGCAGCTTATGGAAAACTGAAGCTTTCTTT	TRBJ1-1	many	TRBV7-2	-
CASTRSSYRVNTGELFF	TGTGCCAGCACCCGATCGTCTTACCGGGTGAACACCGGGGAGCTGTTTTTT	TRBJ2-2	-	TRBV28	-
CARSYSGSTYGQYF	TGTGCCAGGAGTTACTCTGGGTCTACCTACGGGCAGTACTTC	TRBJ2-7	-	TRBV6-5	-
CASSFSAGSNQPQHF	TGTGCCAGCAGTTTTTCGGCGGGGAGCAATCAGCCCCAGCATTTT	TRBJ1-5	many	TRBV27	-
CAISPGQAAYEQYF	TGTGCCATCAGTCCGGGACAGGCTGCCTACGAGCAGTACTTC	TRBJ2-7	-	TRBV10-3	TRBD1
CASSHSFNEKLFF	TGTGCCAGCAGCCACAGTTTTAATGAAAAACTGTTTTTT	TRBJ1-4	few	TRBV7-9	-
CSARGKVQETQYF	TGCAGTGCTAGAGGAAAGGTCCAAGAGACCCAGTACTTC	TRBJ2-5	many	TRBV20-1	-
CASSYGKVAVPPTGELFF	TGTGCCAGCAGTTACGGGAAGGTGGCCGTACCGCCAACCGGGGAGCTGTTTTTT	TRBJ2-2	once	TRBV6-5	-
CASSRQANTEAFF	TGTGCCAGTTCACGACAGGCGAACACTGAAGCTTTCTTT	TRBJ1-1	many	TRBV7-3	-